This T cell receptor (beta chain) was captured in a study of CD8 T cells in Susac syndrome. From germline, CDR1 is GTSNPN and CDR2 SVGIG (reference sequence). The CDR3 consists of 16 residues. The germline V and J ends were trimmed by 1 base and 4 bases, with 19 bases remaining between them. The multiple sclerosis controls, all treatment-naive patients, had relapsing-remitting disease that was stable or active. TEMRA cells were enriched by FACS, while CD8+ and CD4+ T cells were obtained through a negative isolation that was performed magnetically. Random hexamers were used to reverse transcribe the RNA input (roughly 0.5 to 1 ug). TCRdb re-called the immunoSEQ multiplex PCR reads with MiXCR, one entry per CDR3 protein. Here the sample spans just over 150,000 distinct CDR3 sequences, 94% being singletons.

The receptor comes from a human donor with multiple sclerosis. The V gene is TRBV30, the J gene TRBJ1-1, with D possibly matching TRBD1 (6 bases). What was sequenced was CD8+ T cells from PBMCs. In nucleotides, the CDR3 is TGTGCCTGGAGTGAAGGGACATTGGCGTTGAGCACTGAAGCTTTCTTT. Its protein is CAWSEGTLALSTEAFF.